This TCR beta chain appears in the sequencing data of a study of cytomegalovirus exposure and HLA in healthy donors. Overall study results and limits: For TCR beta chains, V- and J-gene trimming was later linked to a missense DCLRE1C variant. Most of the TCR beta V segments (in an earlier analysis) were productive either about 87% or about 30% of the time.

Worth noting for this clone: Its antigen is as yet unknown.

CDR1 SEHNR and CDR2 FQNEAQ come from the germline V gene (reference sequence). The CDR3 loop spans 16 amino acids. V shed 5 bases and J shed 0 bases, with 11 bases lying between them. With 60 Vbeta and 13 Jbeta primers, the PCR was carried out. Repertoires were generated with immunoSEQ multiplex PCR, while TCRdb's copy carries only in-frame clones and drops some. The data show some 77,000 clones, 65% to 80% seen once. V is TRBV7-9 and J is TRBJ2-6; a weak D match, TRBD1 (6 bases). The sample comprised PBMCs. The receptor was derived from a young man in good health and CMV-seronegative. The CDR3 region has the DNA TGTGCCAGCAGCATGACAGGCTACTCTGGGGCCAACGTCCTGACTTTC. It encodes CASSMTGYSGANVLTF.